The 2 T cell receptor beta chains in this list originate from one sample, sequenced in a study of blood T cell repertoires in COVID-19. The repertoire was sequenced with immunoSEQ multiplex PCR; TCRdb's copy has only in-frame clones and lacks some. This table holds about 240,000 clones, approximately 86% found once. The sample taken for sequencing was peripheral blood. The source of these receptors is a woman in her forties or fifties with COVID-19, enrolled during active disease.

This sequence joins TRBV5-4 and TRBJ2-1; D gene ambiguous. V was cut by 0 bases and J by 5 bases, with 3 bases left in between. Germline CDR1 and CDR2: SGHNT and YYREEE (reference sequence). The CDR3 runs 12 residues. In nucleotides, the CDR3 is TGTGCCAGCAGCTTGGACAACAATGAGCAGTTCTTC. Translating gives CASSLDNNEQFF.

This chain connects TRBV10-3 to TRBJ2-1, with 7 bases that match TRBD1. There are 16 residues in the CDR3. From germline, CDR1 is ENHRY and CDR2 SYGVKD. The J segment lost 7 bases and the V segment lost 6 bases, leaving 15 bases of the junction unmatched. The CDR3 loop reads CAISAGGRDSFNEQFF. As DNA, the CDR3 is TGTGCCATCAGCGCAGGAGGTCGGGACAGTTTTAATGAGCAGTTCTTC.